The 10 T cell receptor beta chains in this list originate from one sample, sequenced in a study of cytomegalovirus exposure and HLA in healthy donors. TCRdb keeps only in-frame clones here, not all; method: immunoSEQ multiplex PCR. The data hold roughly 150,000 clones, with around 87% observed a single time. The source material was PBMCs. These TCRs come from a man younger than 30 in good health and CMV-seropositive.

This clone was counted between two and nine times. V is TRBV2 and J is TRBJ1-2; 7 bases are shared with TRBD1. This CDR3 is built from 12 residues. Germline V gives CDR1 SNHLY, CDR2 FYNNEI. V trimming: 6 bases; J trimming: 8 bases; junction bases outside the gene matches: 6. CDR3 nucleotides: TGTGCCAGCAGCCGTACAGGGGAAGGCTACACCTTC. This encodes CASSRTGEGYTF.

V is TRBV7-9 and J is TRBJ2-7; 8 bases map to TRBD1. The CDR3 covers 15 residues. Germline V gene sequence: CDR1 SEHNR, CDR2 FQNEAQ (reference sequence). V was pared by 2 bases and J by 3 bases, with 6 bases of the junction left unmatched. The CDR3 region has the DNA TGTGCCAGCAGCTTACTTGGTGGACAGGGCTACGAGCAGTACTTC. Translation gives CASSLLGGQGYEQYF.

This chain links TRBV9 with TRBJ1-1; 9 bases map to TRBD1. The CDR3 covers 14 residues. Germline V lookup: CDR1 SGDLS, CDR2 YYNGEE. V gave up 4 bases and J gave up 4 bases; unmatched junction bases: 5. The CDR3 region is CASSIQGAGTEAFF. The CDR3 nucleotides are TGTGCCAGCAGCATACAGGGGGCGGGCACTGAAGCTTTCTTT.

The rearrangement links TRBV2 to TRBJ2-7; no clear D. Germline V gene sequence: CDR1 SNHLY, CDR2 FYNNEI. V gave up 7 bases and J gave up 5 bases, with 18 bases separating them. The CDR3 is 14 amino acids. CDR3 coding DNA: TGTGCCAGCAATCCCTCACTAAGGAAGAACGAGCAGTACTTC. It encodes CASNPSLRKNEQYF.

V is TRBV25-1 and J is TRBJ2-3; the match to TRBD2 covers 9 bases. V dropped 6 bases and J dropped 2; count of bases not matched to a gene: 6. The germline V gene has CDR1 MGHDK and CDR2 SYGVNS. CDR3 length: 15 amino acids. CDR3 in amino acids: CASRSGLAVTDTQYF. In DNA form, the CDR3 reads TGTGCCAGCAGGTCGGGACTAGCAGTCACAGATACGCAGTATTTT.

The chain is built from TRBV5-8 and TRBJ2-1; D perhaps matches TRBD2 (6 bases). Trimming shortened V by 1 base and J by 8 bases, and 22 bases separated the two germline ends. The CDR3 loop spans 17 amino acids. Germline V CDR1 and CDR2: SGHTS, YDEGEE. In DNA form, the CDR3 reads TGTGCCAGCAGCTTGTTTGGGTCCGCGCGGGAAGTCGATGAGCAGTTCTTC. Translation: CASSLFGSAREVDEQFF.

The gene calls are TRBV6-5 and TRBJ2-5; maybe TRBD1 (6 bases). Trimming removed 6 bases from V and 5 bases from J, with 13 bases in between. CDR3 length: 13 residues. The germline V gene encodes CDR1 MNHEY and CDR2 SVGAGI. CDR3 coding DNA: TGTGCCAGCAGGCAGGGGAATAGGGAGACCCAGTACTTC. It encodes CASRQGNRETQYF.

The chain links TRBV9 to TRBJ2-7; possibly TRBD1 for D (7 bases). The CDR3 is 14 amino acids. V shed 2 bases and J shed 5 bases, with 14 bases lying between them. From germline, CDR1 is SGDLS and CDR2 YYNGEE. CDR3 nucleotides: TGTGCCAGCAGCGTGGAGGGGGCGAGGGACGAGCAGTACTTC. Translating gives CASSVEGARDEQYF. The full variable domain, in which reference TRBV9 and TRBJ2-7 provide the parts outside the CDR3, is DSGVTQTPKHLITATGQRVTLRCSPRSGDLSVYWYQQSLDQGLQFLIQYYNGEERAKGNILERFSAQQFPDLHSELNLSSLELGDSALYFCASSVEGARDEQYFGPGTRLTVT.

CDR3 region: CAISEYRTGNYGYTF. CDR3 in DNA: TGTGCCATCAGTGAATATCGGACAGGAAACTATGGCTACACCTTC. The chain is built from TRBV10-3 and TRBJ1-2, with 7 bases aligning to TRBD1. Per germline, CDR1 ENHRY and CDR2 SYGVKD. This CDR3 region has 15 residues. V lost 3 bases, J lost 2 bases, and 6 bases stayed unmatched.

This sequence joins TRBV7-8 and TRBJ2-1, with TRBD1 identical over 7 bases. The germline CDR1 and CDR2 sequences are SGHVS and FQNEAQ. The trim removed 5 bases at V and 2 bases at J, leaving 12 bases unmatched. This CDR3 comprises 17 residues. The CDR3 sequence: CASSPGQRGLTYNEQFF. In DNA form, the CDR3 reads TGTGCCAGCAGCCCAGGACAGAGGGGGCTTACCTACAATGAGCAGTTCTTC.